A selection of T cell receptor beta chains follows, all from one sample in a study of T cell responses to AZD1222 COVID-19 vaccine. Only in-frame clones appear in the TCRdb table, and some are missing; sequencing was by immunoSEQ multiplex PCR. The sample yields some 120,000 clones, about 90% seen once. The specimen was peripheral blood, collected on day 0 of MenACWY control vaccination. The origin of the receptors is an adult in good health. CDR3s include the opening cysteine and the closing phenylalanine or tryptophan. The D gene is left open where the match is weak. For some rows the clone size is stated as once, few or many, or as a class when expanded; others skip it.

D gene: NA; V gene: TRBV6-5; J gene: TRBJ1-3; clone size: NA; CDR3 protein: CASSGSGNTIYF; CDR3 DNA: TGTGCCAGCAGCGGTTCTGGAAACACCATATATTTT
D gene: NA; V gene: TRBV7-2; J gene: TRBJ1-4; clone size: NA; CDR3 protein: CASSVSQIVEKLFF; CDR3 DNA: TGTGCCAGCAGCGTTTCCCAAATTGTTGAAAAACTGTTTTTT
D gene: NA; V gene: TRBV6-5; J gene: TRBJ2-7; clone size: NA; CDR3 protein: CASSFGSSYEQYF; CDR3 DNA: TGTGCCAGCAGTTTCGGGAGCTCCTACGAGCAGTACTTC
D gene: NA; V gene: TRBV18; J gene: TRBJ2-1; clone size: NA; CDR3 protein: CASSRSYNEQFF; CDR3 DNA: TGTGCCAGCTCACGTTCATACAATGAGCAGTTCTTC
D gene: NA; V gene: TRBV21-1; J gene: TRBJ1-2; clone size: once; CDR3 protein: CASSKASDGNYGYTF; CDR3 DNA: TGTGCCAGCAGCAAAGCGTCGGACGGAAACTATGGCTACACCTTC
D gene: TRBD1; V gene: TRBV7-3; J gene: TRBJ2-7; clone size: NA; CDR3 protein: CASSLKGQGAYEQYF; CDR3 DNA: TGTGCCAGCAGCTTAAAGGGACAGGGGGCCTACGAGCAGTACTTC
D gene: TRBD1; V gene: TRBV30; J gene: TRBJ1-1; clone size: NA; CDR3 protein: CAWRTGPNTEAFF; CDR3 DNA: TGTGCCTGGCGGACAGGGCCAAACACTGAAGCTTTCTTT
D gene: NA; V gene: TRBV5-1; J gene: TRBJ1-1; clone size: NA; CDR3 protein: CASSHPMNTEAFF; CDR3 DNA: TGCGCCAGCAGCCACCCCATGAACACTGAAGCTTTCTTT
D gene: NA; V gene: TRBV27; J gene: TRBJ1-1; clone size: NA; CDR3 protein: CASSRGLYTEAFF; CDR3 DNA: TGTGCCAGCAGCCGAGGACTGTACACTGAAGCTTTCTTT
D gene: TRBD2; V gene: TRBV6-2/TRBV6-3; J gene: TRBJ2-1; clone size: NA; CDR3 protein: CASSYLGTSYNEQFF; CDR3 DNA: TGTGCCAGCAGTTACCTCGGGACTAGCTACAATGAGCAGTTCTTC
D gene: NA; V gene: TRBV4-1; J gene: TRBJ1-4; clone size: NA; CDR3 protein: CASSQIYGEKLFF; CDR3 DNA: TGCGCCAGCAGCCAGATTTATGGTGAAAAACTGTTTTTT
D gene: NA; V gene: TRBV30; J gene: TRBJ1-2; clone size: NA; CDR3 protein: CAWSGTDLGYGYTF; CDR3 DNA: TGTGCCTGGAGCGGGACGGACCTGGGCTATGGCTACACCTTC
D gene: NA; V gene: TRBV11-2; J gene: TRBJ1-1; clone size: NA; CDR3 protein: CASSFPGYTEAFF; CDR3 DNA: TGTGCCAGCAGCTTTCCAGGGTACACTGAAGCTTTCTTT
D gene: NA; V gene: TRBV24-1; J gene: TRBJ2-2; clone size: NA; CDR3 protein: CATSPGTNTGELFF; CDR3 DNA: TGTGCCACCAGTCCTGGGACTAACACCGGGGAGCTGTTTTTT
D gene: NA; V gene: TRBV28; J gene: TRBJ2-7; clone size: NA; CDR3 protein: CASSRGLLSSYEQYF; CDR3 DNA: TGTGCCAGCAGCCGGGGACTTCTAAGCTCCTACGAGCAGTACTTC
D gene: NA; V gene: TRBV7-2; J gene: TRBJ2-3; clone size: NA; CDR3 protein: CASSSTGFTDTQYF; CDR3 DNA: TGTGCCAGCAGCTCCACAGGGTTCACAGATACGCAGTATTTT
D gene: TRBD2; V gene: TRBV19; J gene: TRBJ2-2; clone size: NA; CDR3 protein: CASSILASGRRTGELFF; CDR3 DNA: TGTGCCAGTAGTATACTTGCTAGCGGGAGAAGGACCGGGGAGCTGTTTTTT
D gene: TRBD2; V gene: TRBV5-4; J gene: TRBJ2-1; clone size: NA; CDR3 protein: CASSSTSGVRQFF; CDR3 DNA: TGTGCCAGCAGCTCAACTAGCGGGGTTAGGCAGTTCTTC
D gene: NA; V gene: TRBV30; J gene: TRBJ1-6; clone size: NA; CDR3 protein: CAWRRAGTYNSPLHF; CDR3 DNA: TGTGCCTGGAGGCGGGCAGGGACCTATAATTCACCCCTCCACTTT
D gene: TRBD2; V gene: TRBV5-1; J gene: TRBJ2-2; clone size: once; CDR3 protein: CASSLNPSGNTGELFF; CDR3 DNA: TGCGCCAGCAGCTTGAATCCTAGCGGAAACACCGGGGAGCTGTTTTTT
D gene: NA; V gene: TRBV30; J gene: TRBJ2-2; clone size: many; CDR3 protein: CAWSVLQDTGELFF; CDR3 DNA: TGTGCCTGGAGTGTACTTCAGGACACCGGGGAGCTGTTTTTT
D gene: NA; V gene: TRBV28; J gene: TRBJ2-2; clone size: once; CDR3 protein: CASSFSGRNTGELFF; CDR3 DNA: TGTGCCAGCAGTTTTTCGGGACGCAACACCGGGGAGCTGTTTTTT
D gene: TRBD1; V gene: TRBV2; J gene: TRBJ1-2; clone size: once; CDR3 protein: CASSVFRDSTNYGYTF; CDR3 DNA: TGTGCCAGCAGTGTTTTCCGGGACAGTACTAACTATGGCTACACCTTC
D gene: NA; V gene: TRBV28; J gene: TRBJ2-7; clone size: few; CDR3 protein: CASTRWGTAYEQYF; CDR3 DNA: TGTGCCAGCACCCGATGGGGTACCGCCTACGAGCAGTACTTC
D gene: NA; V gene: TRBV18; J gene: TRBJ2-7; clone size: NA; CDR3 protein: CASSPQGRGYEQYF; CDR3 DNA: TGTGCCAGCTCACCGCAGGGGAGGGGCTACGAGCAGTACTTC
D gene: NA; V gene: TRBV30; J gene: TRBJ1-2; clone size: NA; CDR3 protein: CAWSLPGFDYGYTF; CDR3 DNA: TGTGCCTGGAGTCTCCCGGGTTTTGACTATGGCTACACCTTC
D gene: TRBD1; V gene: TRBV6-2/TRBV6-3; J gene: TRBJ2-7; clone size: NA; CDR3 protein: CASSKDRSLYEQYF; CDR3 DNA: TGTGCCAGCAGTAAGGACAGGTCCCTCTACGAGCAGTACTTC
D gene: NA; V gene: TRBV9; J gene: TRBJ1-5; clone size: few; CDR3 protein: CASSASLSQPQHF; CDR3 DNA: TGTGCCAGCAGCGCCTCCTTATCTCAGCCCCAGCATTTT
D gene: TRBD1; V gene: TRBV10-3; J gene: TRBJ1-6; clone size: few; CDR3 protein: CATTGGDSPLHF; CDR3 DNA: TGTGCCACCACAGGGGGGGATTCACCCCTCCACTTT
D gene: NA; V gene: TRBV3-1/TRBV3-2; J gene: TRBJ2-2; clone size: NA; CDR3 protein: CASSQGTGLNTGELFF; CDR3 DNA: TGTGCCAGCAGCCAAGGAACAGGCCTGAACACCGGGGAGCTGTTTTTT
D gene: NA; V gene: TRBV3-1/TRBV3-2; J gene: TRBJ1-2; clone size: few; CDR3 protein: CASSRGQFNYGYTF; CDR3 DNA: TGTGCCAGCAGCCGAGGACAGTTTAACTATGGCTACACCTTC
D gene: NA; V gene: TRBV2; J gene: TRBJ1-2; clone size: NA; CDR3 protein: CASSEAATGRTYGYTF; CDR3 DNA: TGTGCCAGCAGTGAAGCTGCCACGGGACGGACCTATGGCTACACCTTC
D gene: NA; V gene: TRBV9; J gene: TRBJ1-1; clone size: NA; CDR3 protein: CASSVSVTMNTEAFF; CDR3 DNA: TGTGCCAGCAGCGTATCAGTGACGATGAACACTGAAGCTTTCTTT
D gene: NA; V gene: TRBV6-5; J gene: TRBJ2-5; clone size: NA; CDR3 protein: CASSRRGAQETQYF; CDR3 DNA: TGTGCCAGCAGTCGGCGCGGGGCCCAAGAGACCCAGTACTTC
D gene: NA; V gene: TRBV5-5; J gene: TRBJ1-1; clone size: few; CDR3 protein: CASSRGGSFKRDTEAFF; CDR3 DNA: TGTGCCAGCAGCCGGGGAGGCAGTTTCAAAAGGGACACTGAAGCTTTCTTT
D gene: NA; V gene: TRBV28; J gene: TRBJ1-3; clone size: NA; CDR3 protein: CASSSTDDTIYF; CDR3 DNA: TGTGCCAGCAGTTCTACCGACGACACCATATATTTT
D gene: TRBD1; V gene: TRBV7-3; J gene: TRBJ1-2; clone size: NA; CDR3 protein: CASSSQGATLTGYTF; CDR3 DNA: TGTGCCAGCAGCTCTCAGGGGGCGACCTTAACTGGCTACACCTTC
D gene: TRBD1; V gene: TRBV24-1; J gene: TRBJ2-7; clone size: NA; CDR3 protein: CATSDPRDRFYEQYF; CDR3 DNA: TGTGCCACCAGTGATCCAAGGGACAGATTTTACGAGCAGTACTTC
D gene: TRBD1; V gene: TRBV18; J gene: TRBJ1-6; clone size: few; CDR3 protein: CASSTGTGDSPLHF; CDR3 DNA: TGTGCCAGCTCCACCGGGACAGGGGACTCACCCCTCCACTTT
D gene: TRBD1; V gene: TRBV11-2; J gene: TRBJ2-7; clone size: NA; CDR3 protein: CASKKGQAVSYEQYF; CDR3 DNA: TGTGCCAGCAAGAAGGGACAGGCGGTCTCCTACGAGCAGTACTTC
D gene: NA; V gene: TRBV28; J gene: TRBJ1-3; clone size: NA; CDR3 protein: CSSSLPSDRSSGNTIYF; CDR3 DNA: TGTTCCAGCAGTTTACCGTCGGACAGAAGCTCTGGAAACACCATATATTTT
D gene: NA; V gene: TRBV19; J gene: TRBJ1-5; clone size: NA; CDR3 protein: CASSTYQNQPQHF; CDR3 DNA: TGTGCCAGTAGTACTTACCAAAATCAGCCCCAGCATTTT
D gene: NA; V gene: TRBV21-1; J gene: TRBJ1-5; clone size: NA; CDR3 protein: CASSKVSDRDHNQPQHF; CDR3 DNA: TGTGCCAGCAGCAAAGTCTCAGACAGGGACCACAATCAGCCCCAGCATTTT
D gene: TRBD2; V gene: TRBV20-1; J gene: TRBJ2-2; clone size: few; CDR3 protein: CSASTSGLNTGELFF; CDR3 DNA: TGCAGTGCTAGTACTAGCGGTTTGAACACCGGGGAGCTGTTTTTT
D gene: NA; V gene: TRBV28; J gene: TRBJ2-7; clone size: NA; CDR3 protein: CASSLLGRTELRHEQYF; CDR3 DNA: TGTGCCAGCAGTTTATTAGGCCGGACAGAACTGAGGCACGAGCAGTACTTC
D gene: TRBD1; V gene: TRBV12-3/TRBV12-4; J gene: TRBJ2-5; clone size: NA; CDR3 protein: CASSGQGWETQYF; CDR3 DNA: TGTGCCAGCAGTGGACAGGGGTGGGAGACCCAGTACTTC
D gene: NA; V gene: TRBV28; J gene: TRBJ2-7; clone size: NA; CDR3 protein: CASSRGLASYEQYF; CDR3 DNA: TGTGCCAGCAGTCGGGGGTTGGCCTCCTACGAGCAGTACTTC
D gene: TRBD2; V gene: TRBV7-3; J gene: TRBJ2-7; clone size: NA; CDR3 protein: CASSLAGEGEQYF; CDR3 DNA: TGTGCCAGCAGCTTAGCGGGAGAAGGCGAGCAGTACTTC